A single sample gave rise to the 6 T cell receptor beta chains below, sequenced in a study of T cell responses to AZD1222 COVID-19 vaccine. Sequencing was performed with immunoSEQ multiplex PCR; in TCRdb, only in-frame clones are kept and a portion is missing. This sample carries 250,000 to 300,000 clones, 94% of them seen once, and the ten largest clones take approximately 0.52%. The sequencing used peripheral blood, collected 28 days after the second AZD1222 dose. Source of these receptors: an adult who received the AZD1222 COVID-19 vaccine.

The genes are TRBV2 and TRBJ2-6, with D uncertain. V lost 3 bases to trimming and J lost 0 bases, with 6 bases between them. CDR3 length: 15 amino acids. Germline CDR1 SNHLY, CDR2 FYNNEI. As DNA, the CDR3 is TGTGCCAGCAGTGATAGGCTCTCTGGGGCCAACGTCCTGACTTTC. This sequence encodes CASSDRLSGANVLTF.

The chain couples TRBV2 to TRBJ1-4, with 7 bases lining up with TRBD1. Trimming cost V 5 bases and J 7 bases; bases outside gene matches: 7. CDR1 and CDR2 from the germline V gene are SNHLY and FYNNEI. The CDR3 is made up of 14 amino acids. CDR3 protein: CASSKTGSGEKLFF. The CDR3 nucleotides are TGTGCCAGCAGTAAGACAGGGTCCGGTGAAAAACTGTTTTTT. The entire variable domain, with the rest obtained from reference TRBV2 and TRBJ1-4, is as follows: EPEVTQTPSHQVTQMGQEVILRCVPISNHLYFYWYRQILGQKVEFLVSFYNNEISEKSEIFDDQFSVERPDGSNFTLKIRSTKLEDSAMYFCASSKTGSGEKLFFGSGTQLSVL.

The J gene is TRBJ1-2, the V gene TRBV29-1; D is possibly TRBD1 (5 bases). The V end lost 3 bases, the J end lost 4 bases, and 12 bases lay between the germline ends. The length of the CDR3 is 13 residues. Germline-derived CDR1 and CDR2 are SQVTM and ANQGSEA. CDR3 DNA: TGCAGCGTTGATTCAGGGCCGATCTATGGCTACACCTTC. It yields the protein CSVDSGPIYGYTF.

This clone has just one count. V and J are TRBV5-6 and TRBJ2-2; 7 nucleotides match TRBD1. V gave up 2 bases and J gave up 3 bases; unmatched junction bases: 7. CDR3 length: 16 residues. The germline gives CDR1 SGHDT, CDR2 YYEEEE. The CDR3: CASSFQGGRYTGELFF. CDR3 DNA sequence: TGTGCCAGCAGCTTTCAAGGGGGCCGGTACACCGGGGAGCTGTTTTTT.

The chain employs TRBV4-1 and TRBJ1-2; D is unclear. The CDR3 length is 13 residues. Germline V gene sequence: CDR1 MGHRA, CDR2 YSYEKL. Trimming shortened V by 5 bases and J by 6 bases, and 13 bases separated the two germline ends. CDR3 bases: TGCGCCAGCAGCTCCCCCAACGGGGATGGCTACACCTTC. This sequence encodes CASSSPNGDGYTF.

V gene TRBV2 combines with J gene TRBJ1-5; weak D call: TRBD1 (6 bases). The CDR3 runs 15 residues. Trimming took off 6 bases at V and 5 bases at J, with 17 bases between the two ends. Germline lookup yields CDR1 SNHLY and CDR2 FYNNEI. CDR3: CASSGPWGGDQPQHF. In nucleotides, the CDR3 is TGTGCCAGCAGCGGACCGTGGGGGGGCGATCAGCCCCAGCATTTT.